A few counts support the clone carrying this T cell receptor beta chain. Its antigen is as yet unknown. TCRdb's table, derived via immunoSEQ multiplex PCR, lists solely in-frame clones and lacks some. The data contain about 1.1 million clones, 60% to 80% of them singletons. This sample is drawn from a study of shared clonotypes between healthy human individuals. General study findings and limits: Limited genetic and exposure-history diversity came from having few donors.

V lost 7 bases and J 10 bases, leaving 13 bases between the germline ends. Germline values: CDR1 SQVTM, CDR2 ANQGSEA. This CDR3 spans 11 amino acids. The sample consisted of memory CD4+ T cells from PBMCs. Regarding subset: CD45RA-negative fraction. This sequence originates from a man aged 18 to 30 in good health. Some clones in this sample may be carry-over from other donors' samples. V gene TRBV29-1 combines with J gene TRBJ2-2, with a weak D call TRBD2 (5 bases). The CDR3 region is CSASSDLELFF. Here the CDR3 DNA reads TGCAGCGCCAGTAGCGATCTGGAGCTGTTTTTT.